The entry that follows covers one T cell receptor (beta chain) sequence. The CDR3 extends over 14 amino acids. Trimming stripped 5 bases from V and 7 bases from J, with 14 bases between. Germline V gene lookup returns CDR1 SGHTA and CDR2 FQGTGA. TCRdb's copy holds only in-frame clones and misses some; the assay was immunoSEQ multiplex PCR. The sample contains over 70,000 clones, around 85% of which appear only once. This sample was included in a study of OX40 agonist ivuxolimab in advanced cancers. The chain recombines TRBV7-3 with TRBJ2-2, with a tentative D call TRBD1 (6 bases). The clonotype originates from an adult with an advanced solid tumor such as melanoma, head and neck, liver or kidney cancer. Sequencing used CD4+ or CD8+ T cells sorted from blood, obtained in a trial of the OX40 agonist ivuxolimab. The CDR3 region has the DNA TGTGCCAGCAGCCAAGACAGGACCTACGGGGAGCTGTTTTTT. Translated: CASSQDRTYGELFF.